A selection of T cell receptor beta chains follows, all from one sample in a study of T cells in Graves' hyperthyroidism and ophthalmopathy. TCRdb re-called the multiplex PCR reads with MiXCR, one entry per CDR3 protein. The sample has 490,000 or so distinct CDR3 sequences; 22% are singletons. The sequenced material came from blood. These receptors all stem from a woman aged 70-85 years with Graves' ophthalmopathy. Both conserved end residues are part of each CDR3. The D gene is left open where the match is weak. Rows may omit the clone size; those that give it use once, few, many or a size class.

v_gene,j_gene,d_gene,abundance,CDR3aa,CDR3nt
TRBV28,TRBJ2-4,TRBD2,few,CASSSLLAGSKNIQYF,TGTGCCAGCAGTTCATTACTAGCGGGTTCCAAAAACATTCAGTACTTC
TRBV5-5,TRBJ2-7,NA,NA,CASSLVRTLTGEQYF,TGTGCCAGCAGCCTCGTCCGGACATTAACGGGCGAGCAGTACTTC
TRBV9,TRBJ2-2,NA,NA,CASSVREQVGELFF,TGTGCCAGCAGCGTAAGGGAACAAGTCGGGGAGCTGTTTTTT
TRBV6-8,TRBJ2-1,NA,NA,CYDPYNEQFF,TGTTACGATCCTTACAATGAGCAGTTCTTC
TRBV7-3,TRBJ2-2,NA,many,CASSPYTGELFF,TGTGCCAGCAGCCCTTACACCGGGGAGCTGTTTTTT
TRBV5-6,TRBJ1-1,NA,few,CASSVWKNTEAFF,TGTGCCAGCAGCGTATGGAAGAACACTGAAGCTTTCTTT
TRBV7-2,TRBJ2-5,NA,few,CASSLDRGRGETQYF,TGTGCCAGCAGCTTAGATCGGGGCAGGGGAGAGACCCAGTACTTC
TRBV12-3/TRBV12-4,TRBJ2-3,NA,NA,CASRPLPGAHTDTQYF,TGTGCCAGCAGGCCCCTACCGGGGGCTCACACAGATACGCAGTATTTT
TRBV3-1,TRBJ2-2,TRBD2,few,CASSQLAVTGELFF,TGTGCCAGCAGCCAGCTAGCGGTCACCGGGGAGCTGTTTTTT
TRBV7-4,TRBJ1-5,NA,NA,CASSPDITSNQPQHF,TGTGCCAGCAGCCCCGACATAACTAGCAATCAGCCCCAGCATTTT
TRBV7-9,TRBJ1-1,NA,many,CASSNTGLGTEAFF,TGTGCCAGCAGCAACACAGGGTTGGGCACTGAAGCTTTCTTT
TRBV9,TRBJ1-2,NA,NA,CASSVDWSGYGYTF,TGTGCCAGCAGCGTAGACTGGTCAGGCTATGGCTACACCTTC
TRBV11-2,TRBJ2-3,NA,many,CASSLGLRSSTDTQYF,TGTGCCAGCAGCTTGGGACTGCGTTCTAGCACAGATACGCAGTATTTT
TRBV6-1,TRBJ2-3,TRBD1,few,CASRISTGTDTQYF,TGTGCCAGCAGGATATCGACAGGGACCGATACGCAGTATTTT
TRBV7-9,TRBJ2-1,NA,many,CASSSDQLPLNNNEQFF,TGTGCCAGCAGCTCGGATCAGTTGCCGCTCAACAACAATGAGCAGTTCTTC
TRBV28,TRBJ2-3,NA,many,CASGLGAAQDTQYF,TGTGCCAGCGGCCTAGGAGCGGCGCAAGATACGCAGTATTTT
TRBV27,TRBJ1-2,TRBD1,few,CASSNQGADVSGGYTF,TGTGCCAGCAGTAACCAGGGGGCGGACGTTTCGGGAGGCTACACCTTC
TRBV6-1,TRBJ1-1,NA,few,CASSEGGADYAEAFF,TGTGCCAGCAGTGAAGGGGGCGCGGATTACGCTGAAGCTTTCTTT
TRBV2,TRBJ2-2,NA,many,CASISQGSTGELFF,TGTGCCAGCATCTCTCAGGGGAGCACCGGGGAGCTGTTTTTT
TRBV2,TRBJ2-5,NA,few,CASRRLQETQYF,TGTGCCAGCAGGCGGTTACAAGAGACCCAGTACTTC
TRBV7-9,TRBJ1-6,NA,NA,CASSPSDRGNSPLHF,TGTGCCAGCAGCCCGTCGGACAGAGGGAATTCACCCCTCCACTTT
TRBV28,TRBJ1-1,NA,NA,CASSTNAWTKNTEAFF,TGTGCCAGCAGTACCAACGCGTGGACAAAGAACACTGAAGCTTTCTTT
TRBV5-1,TRBJ1-1,NA,few,CASSSKQGPNTEAFF,TGCGCCAGCAGCTCGAAACAGGGCCCGAACACTGAAGCTTTCTTT
TRBV13,TRBJ2-3,TRBD2,NA,CASSNGLAGAPADTQYF,TGTGCCAGCAGTAACGGACTAGCGGGAGCCCCGGCAGATACGCAGTATTTT
TRBV11-2,TRBJ2-1,NA,many,CASSPGSSYNEQFF,TGTGCCAGCAGCCCGGGCAGCTCCTACAATGAGCAGTTCTTC
TRBV28,TRBJ2-3,NA,NA,CASSPWILGADTQYF,TGTGCCAGCAGTCCCTGGATCCTCGGGGCAGATACGCAGTATTTT
TRBV3-1,TRBJ2-1,NA,many,CASSQVGLSYNEQFF,TGTGCCAGCAGCCAAGTGGGACTCTCCTACAATGAGCAGTTCTTC
TRBV6-1,TRBJ1-6,TRBD1,NA,CASSGPGQGTSPLHF,TGTGCCAGCAGTGGCCCGGGACAGGGAACTTCACCCCTCCACTTT
TRBV4-3,TRBJ1-2,TRBD1,NA,CASSQEISGGYGYTF,TGCGCCAGCAGCCAAGAAATCTCAGGGGGTTATGGCTACACCTTC
TRBV19,TRBJ2-2,NA,NA,CASSISGAGELFF,TGTGCCAGTAGTATATCAGGGGCCGGGGAGCTGTTTTTT
TRBV20-1,TRBJ2-1,TRBD2,few,CSAQGLAGAAYNEQFF,TGCAGTGCCCAAGGACTAGCGGGAGCCGCTTACAATGAGCAGTTCTTC
TRBV7-9,TRBJ1-4,TRBD1,few,CASSTNRDRNEKLFF,TGTGCCAGCAGCACAAACCGGGACAGAAATGAAAAACTGTTTTTT
TRBV6-2/TRBV6-3,TRBJ2-2,TRBD2,many,CASSYTSAVGGELFF,TGTGCCAGCAGTTATACTAGCGCGGTCGGCGGGGAGCTGTTTTTT
TRBV2,TRBJ1-6,NA,NA,CASSERSSYNSLLHF,TGTGCCAGCAGTGAAAGGAGCTCCTATAATTCACTCCTCCACTTT
TRBV29-1,TRBJ2-5,NA,many,CSVEDGVRGETQYF,TGCAGCGTTGAAGATGGGGTAAGAGGAGAGACCCAGTACTTC
TRBV6-1,TRBJ2-5,TRBD1,NA,CASRETGEETQYF,TGTGCCAGCAGGGAGACAGGGGAAGAGACCCAGTACTTC
TRBV12-5,TRBJ2-2,TRBD2,NA,CASGYSGLADNTGELFF,TGTGCTAGTGGTTACTCGGGACTAGCGGACAACACCGGGGAGCTGTTTTTT
TRBV25-1,TRBJ1-5,NA,NA,CASSDGGGNQPQHF,TGTGCCAGCAGTGATGGAGGGGGCAATCAGCCCCAGCATTTT
TRBV28,TRBJ1-1,NA,many,CASSLSNTEAFF,TGTGCCAGCAGTTTATCGAACACTGAAGCTTTCTTT
TRBV27,TRBJ2-7,TRBD2,few,CASSISSGRSYEQYF,TGTGCCAGCAGTATCTCTAGCGGGAGGTCCTACGAGCAGTACTTC
TRBV27,TRBJ2-1,NA,NA,CASSRGASSYNEQFF,TGTGCCAGCAGTCGGGGGGCTAGCTCCTACAATGAGCAGTTCTTC